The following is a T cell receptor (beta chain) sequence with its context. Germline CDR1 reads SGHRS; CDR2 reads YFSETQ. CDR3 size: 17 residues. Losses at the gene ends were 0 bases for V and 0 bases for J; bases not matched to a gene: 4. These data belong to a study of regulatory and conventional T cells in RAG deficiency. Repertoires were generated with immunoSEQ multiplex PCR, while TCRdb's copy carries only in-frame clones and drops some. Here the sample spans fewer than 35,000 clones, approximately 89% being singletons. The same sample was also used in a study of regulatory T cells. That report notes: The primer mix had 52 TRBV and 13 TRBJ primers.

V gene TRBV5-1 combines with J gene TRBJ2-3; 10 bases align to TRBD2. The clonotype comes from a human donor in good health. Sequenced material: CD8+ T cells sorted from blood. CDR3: CASSLVLAGDSTDTQYF. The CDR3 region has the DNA TGCGCCAGCAGCTTGGTGCTAGCGGGGGATAGCACAGATACGCAGTATTTT.